These 20 T cell receptor beta chains share one sample of origin, sequenced in a study of blood T cell repertoires in COVID-19. TCRdb's table, derived via immunoSEQ multiplex PCR, lists solely in-frame clones and lacks some. Among more than 200,000 clones listed, nearly 90% were seen once. Sequencing used peripheral blood. Source of these receptors: a woman between 40 and 55 years old who had recovered from COVID-19.

This clone has a handful of counts. The chain uses TRBV4-2 and TRBJ2-2, with D maybe TRBD1 (5 bases). The CDR3 runs 15 residues. Germline V lookup: CDR1 LGHNA, CDR2 YNFKEQ. The V end was cut by 1 base, the J end by 4 bases, with 10 bases between. DNA of the CDR3: TGTGCCAGCAGCCAAGGCCCAGGGCCCACCGGGGAGCTGTTTTTT. This codes for CASSQGPGPTGELFF.

Here the CDR3 DNA reads TGTGCCACCAGTGTCCAGGGTTGGGGGCAGGAGACCCAGTACTTC. It is translated as CATSVQGWGQETQYF. This chain links TRBV24-1 with TRBJ2-5; maybe TRBD1 (6 bases). The germline V gene encodes CDR1 KGHDR and CDR2 SFDVKD. CDR3 length: 15 amino acids. V was trimmed by 5 bases and J by 5 bases, leaving 17 bases between them.

The chain couples TRBV10-3 to TRBJ2-1; the match to TRBD2 covers 11 bases. The ends lost 6 bases at V and 8 bases at J; junction bases unmatched: 9. Germline lookup yields CDR1 ENHRY and CDR2 SYGVKD. CDR3 size: 15 residues. CDR3 DNA sequence: TGTGCCATCAGCCTAGCGGGGGGTAGGGGTGATGAGCAGTTCTTC. It encodes CAISLAGGRGDEQFF.

This clone was seen only once. This chain links TRBV7-9 with TRBJ1-2; D is possibly TRBD1 (6 bases). There are 13 residues in the CDR3. Trimming removed 5 bases at V and 8 bases at J, with 15 bases between. The germline gives CDR1 SEHNR, CDR2 FQNEAQ (reference sequence). In DNA, the CDR3 is TGTGCCAGCAGCGCCGGACAGATAGGGGGCTACACCTTC. This codes for CASSAGQIGGYTF.

The chain uses TRBV27 and TRBJ2-6; 10 bases are a match to TRBD1. The CDR3 consists of 23 residues. The ends lost 0 bases at V and 0 bases at J; junction bases unmatched: 17. The germline CDR1 and CDR2 sequences are MNHEY and SMNVEV (reference sequence). CDR3 protein: CASSLSAGTGVLSVPSGANVLTF. For the CDR3, the DNA is TGTGCCAGCAGTTTATCGGCAGGGACAGGGGTTTTATCCGTACCCTCTGGGGCCAACGTCCTGACTTTC.

This chain links TRBV11-3 with TRBJ1-2; 11 bases align to TRBD1. Germline V lookup: CDR1 SGHNT, CDR2 YENEEA. The CDR3 extends over 14 amino acids. J lost 7 bases, V lost 5 bases, and 6 bases had no gene match. In DNA, the CDR3 is TGTGCCAGCAGCGCCGGACAGGGGGCACGTGGCTACACCTTC. This sequence encodes CASSAGQGARGYTF.

As for this clone: A much larger clone lies a single base off, so this may be a read error. The chain joins TRBV7-2 to TRBJ2-7; possibly TRBD1 for D (6 bases). CDR1 is SGHTA and CDR2 is FQGNSA in the germline V gene. Trimming stripped 4 bases from V and 2 bases from J, with 9 bases between. CDR3 length equals 13 residues. The CDR3 reads CASSSGHTYEQYF. The CDR3, as DNA: TGTGCCAGCAGCTCGGGACACACCTACGAGCAGTACTTC. The variable domain in full, with the rest retrieved from reference TRBV7-2 and TRBJ2-7, is GAGVSQSPSNKVTEKGKDVELRCDPISGHTALYWYRQSLGQGLEFLIYFQGNSAPDKSGLPSDRFSAERTGGSVSTLTIQRTQQEDSAVYLCASSSGHTYEQYFGPGTRLTVT.

The chain carries TRBV5-1 and TRBJ1-6, with 7 nucleotides matching TRBD1. The CDR3 loop spans 15 amino acids. J lost 8 bases, V lost 4 bases, and 9 bases had no gene match. Looked up from germline, CDR1 is SGHRS and CDR2 is YFSETQ. CDR3: CASSPDETGHSPLHF. The CDR3 region has the DNA TGCGCCAGCAGCCCCGATGAGACAGGGCATTCACCCCTCCACTTT.

This clone was seen a single time. This chain uses TRBV6-5 with TRBJ2-5; D gene uncertain. In germline, CDR1 is MNHEY, CDR2 SVGAGI. This CDR3 spans 14 amino acids. V lost 0 bases to trimming and J lost 1 base, with 6 bases between them. CDR3 nucleotide sequence: TGTGCCAGCAGTTACTCCAACGGCCAAGAGACCCAGTACTTC. Translated, it gives CASSYSNGQETQYF.

J is TRBJ1-2 and V is TRBV4-1, with a tentative D call TRBD1 (5 bases). Germline V gene lookup returns CDR1 MGHRA and CDR2 YSYEKL. V lost 3 bases to trimming and J lost 3 bases, with 11 bases between them. The CDR3 consists of 14 residues. This CDR3 is CASSQRGAYYGYTF. CDR3 in DNA: TGCGCCAGCAGCCAGCGCGGGGCCTACTATGGCTACACCTTC.

The J gene is TRBJ1-5, the V gene TRBV4-1; no clear D. This CDR3 contains 15 residues. Germline values: CDR1 MGHRA, CDR2 YSYEKL. Trimming shortened V by 0 bases and J by 9 bases, and 15 bases separated the two germline ends. The CDR3 is CASSQDEAVPSPQHF. The CDR3 bases are TGCGCCAGCAGCCAAGATGAGGCAGTTCCATCGCCCCAGCATTTT.

J is TRBJ1-2 and V is TRBV27; 11 bases align to TRBD1. With 7 bases clipped from V and 7 bases from J, the junction kept 11 bases outside the gene matches. The CDR3 covers 15 residues. The V gene's germline CDR1 is MNHEY and CDR2 SMNVEV (reference sequence). The CDR3 DNA follows: TGTGCCAGCACCGACTCGGGACAGGGGGTACGTGGCTACACCTTC. This gives the protein CASTDSGQGVRGYTF.

The chain links TRBV4-3 to TRBJ2-7, with 7 bases matching TRBD1. The CDR3 is made up of 16 amino acids. Germline loops: CDR1 LGHNA, CDR2 YSLEER. V shed 1 base, J shed 3 bases, and the junction held 9 bases outside the gene matches. Here the CDR3 DNA reads TGCGCCAGCAGCCAAGGGGCTCGGGACAGTGACTACGAGCAGTACTTC. Protein sequence: CASSQGARDSDYEQYF.

The chain joins TRBV4-3 to TRBJ1-2; D not certain. The V gene lost 0 bases and the J gene lost 4 bases, with 15 bases spanning the gap. The V gene's germline CDR1 is LGHNA and CDR2 YSLEER. The CDR3 is 16 amino acids. CDR3 residues: CASSQELIESRYGYTF. CDR3 bases: TGCGCCAGCAGCCAAGAGTTAATAGAGAGCCGCTATGGCTACACCTTC.

For the CDR3, the DNA is TGTGCCAGCAGCCCCCTGGGGGTTCTGACAGGCTCCTACGAGCAGTACTTC. It specifies CASSPLGVLTGSYEQYF. The chain couples TRBV5-6 to TRBJ2-7, with D possibly being TRBD1 (6 bases). The CDR3 runs to 17 residues. From germline, CDR1 is SGHDT and CDR2 YYEEEE. Deletions cut 4 bases from V and 0 bases from J, with 20 bases between.

The rearrangement links TRBV3-1 (or the pseudogene TRBV3-2) to TRBJ2-1; 10 bases agree with TRBD2. CDR3 size: 15 residues. Trimming took 1 base from V and 10 from J; bases not matched to a gene: 7. Per germline, CDR1 LGHDT and CDR2 YNNKEL (reference sequence). CDR3 residues: CASSQGGTSAAEQFF. The DNA for the CDR3 is TGTGCCAGCAGCCAAGGGGGGACTAGCGCTGCGGAGCAGTTCTTC.

The genes are TRBV7-2 and TRBJ2-3; 7 nucleotides align to TRBD1. The germline CDR1 and CDR2 sequences are SGHTA and FQGNSA. This CDR3 region has 15 residues. Trimming at V came to 5 bases and at J to 2 bases, leaving 7 bases not matched to a gene. CDR3 amino acids: CASSIRQGYTDTQYF. As DNA, the CDR3 is TGTGCCAGCAGCATCCGACAGGGCTACACAGATACGCAGTATTTT. Supplemented by reference TRBV7-2 and TRBJ2-3, the full variable domain reads GAGVSQSPSNKVTEKGKDVELRCDPISGHTALYWYRQSLGQGLEFLIYFQGNSAPDKSGLPSDRFSAERTGGSVSTLTIQRTQQEDSAVYLCASSIRQGYTDTQYFGPGTRLTVL.

The genes are TRBV2 and TRBJ1-6; 9 bases line up with TRBD1. J lost 14 bases, V lost 5 bases, and 10 bases had no gene match. The CDR3 is made up of 14 amino acids. Per germline, CDR1 SNHLY and CDR2 FYNNEI. DNA for the CDR3: TGTGCCAGCAGTACTCGACAGGGGGGTTCGGCCCTCCACTTT. This sequence encodes CASSTRQGGSALHF.

CDR3 residues: CASSLLTQDNSPLHF. The CDR3 region has the DNA TGTGCCAGCAGTTTATTGACACAGGATAATTCACCCCTCCACTTT. This sequence joins TRBV28 and TRBJ1-6, with D possibly being TRBD1 (5 bases). Germline V gene sequence: CDR1 MDHEN, CDR2 SYDVKM. The V end was cut by 1 base, the J end by 5 bases, with 9 bases between. The CDR3 contains 15 residues. Full variable domain (missing parts from reference TRBV28 and TRBJ1-6): DVKVTQSSRYLVKRTGEKVFLECVQDMDHENMFWYRQDPGLGLRLIYFSYDVKMKEKGDIPEGYSVSREKKERFSLILESASTNQTSMYLCASSLLTQDNSPLHFGNGTRLTVT.

The CDR3 region has the DNA TGTGCCAGCAGTTACGACAGGGTCAATGAGCAGTTCTTC. Amino acids: CASSYDRVNEQFF. This rearrangement joins TRBV6-5 to TRBJ2-1; the match to TRBD1 covers 7 bases. CDR3 length equals 13 residues. Germline CDR1 and CDR2: MNHEY and SVGAGI. The junction had 1 base not matched to a gene; V was cut back by 2 bases and J by 6 bases.